The entry that follows covers one T cell receptor (beta chain) sequence. This entry belongs to a study of technical replicates of blood from a few donors. Clones were read by immunoSEQ multiplex PCR, and TCRdb kept only the in-frame ones, dropping some. The sample holds fewer than 100,000 clones; approximately 96% are singletons and the top ten take 0.2% to 0.25%. This TCR was sampled from a human donor in good health. Material: T cells isolated from PBMCs.

The CDR3 sequence: CASSELMAGRLDGYTF. As DNA, the CDR3 is TGTGCCAGCAGTGAATTGATGGCAGGGCGGTTGGATGGCTACACCTTC. The chain uses TRBV6-1 and TRBJ1-2; weak D call: TRBD1 (5 bases). Germline V gives CDR1 MNHNS, CDR2 SASEGT. The CDR3 loop spans 16 amino acids. Trimming took off 2 bases at V and 6 bases at J, with 19 bases between the two ends.